A selection of T cell receptor beta chains follows, all from one sample in a study of OX40 agonist ivuxolimab in advanced cancers. Sequencing was performed with immunoSEQ multiplex PCR; in TCRdb, only in-frame clones are kept and a portion is missing. The sample yields approximately 99,000 clones, 86% seen once. This material consisted of CD4+ or CD8+ T cells sorted from blood, taken in a trial of the OX40 agonist ivuxolimab. Receptor source: an adult with an advanced solid tumor such as melanoma, head and neck, liver or kidney cancer. The CDR3 runs from the conserved cysteine through the conserved F or W. Each record gives: J gene, V gene, D gene, clone size, CDR3 protein, CDR3 DNA. The D gene is left open where the match is weak. The listing skips clone size in some rows; elsewhere it reads once, few, many or a size class.

TRBJ1-6 | TRBV9 | - | - | CASSVAGGTTPLHF | TGTGCCAGCAGCGTAGCGGGGGGAACTACACCCCTCCACTTT
TRBJ2-1 | TRBV4-1 | TRBD2 | - | CASSQAPRPVGEGNEQFF | TGCGCCAGCAGCCAAGCCCCTAGACCGGTGGGGGAGGGCAATGAGCAGTTCTTC
TRBJ2-2 | TRBV19 | - | - | CASSPTGVPGGELFF | TGTGCCAGTAGCCCAACGGGGGTGCCCGGCGGGGAGCTGTTTTTT
TRBJ1-5 | TRBV5-1 | - | - | CASSLGTLPGSNQPQHF | TGCGCCAGCAGCTTAGGGACCCTACCAGGTAGCAATCAGCCCCAGCATTTT
TRBJ2-5 | TRBV7-2 | - | - | CASSLAGTKETQYF | TGTGCCAGCAGCTTAGCCGGGACAAAAGAGACCCAGTACTTC
TRBJ2-5 | TRBV29-1 | TRBD1 | - | CSAYRGAAETQYF | TGCAGCGCCTACAGGGGGGCCGCAGAGACCCAGTACTTC
TRBJ1-5 | TRBV30 | - | - | CAWSVDSRVQPQHF | TGTGCCTGGAGCGTGGACAGTAGAGTTCAGCCCCAGCATTTT
TRBJ1-2 | TRBV29-1 | TRBD1 | many | CSVGRGRDYGYTF | TGCAGCGTTGGCAGGGGGCGAGACTATGGCTACACCTTC
TRBJ2-3 | TRBV18 | TRBD1 | - | CASSPQRGPYSTDTQYF | TGTGCCAGCTCACCACAAAGGGGGCCTTATAGCACAGATACGCAGTATTTT
TRBJ1-3 | TRBV6-1 | - | - | CASSESTALRNTIYF | TGTGCCAGCAGTGAATCGACAGCACTTAGAAACACCATATATTTT
TRBJ1-4 | TRBV9 | - | - | CASSFGSSATNEKLFF | TGTGCCAGCAGCTTCGGGAGTAGCGCAACTAATGAAAAACTGTTTTTT
TRBJ2-1 | TRBV11-2 | - | - | CASSLDPGSYNEQFF | TGTGCCAGCAGCCTTGACCCAGGCTCCTACAATGAGCAGTTCTTC
TRBJ2-7 | TRBV5-1 | - | once | CASSLTGTTDGEQYF | TGCGCCAGCAGCTTGACAGGGACAACGGACGGCGAGCAGTACTTC
TRBJ1-5 | TRBV6-6 | TRBD1 | - | CASSYSGTGGNQPQHF | TGTGCCAGCAGTTACTCGGGGACAGGCGGCAATCAGCCCCAGCATTTT
TRBJ1-5 | TRBV15 | TRBD1 | - | CATSRRTGGDQPQHF | TGTGCCACCAGCAGAAGGACAGGGGGCGACCAGCCCCAGCATTTT
TRBJ2-7 | TRBV19 | - | - | CASNPGPFSSYEQYF | TGTGCCAGTAACCCCGGTCCTTTTAGCTCCTACGAGCAGTACTTC
TRBJ2-7 | TRBV5-1 | - | once | CASSLPRDTYEQYF | TGCGCCAGCAGCTTACCTCGGGACACCTACGAGCAGTACTTC
TRBJ2-7 | TRBV10-3 | - | few | CAIMPRGSKNEQYF | TGTGCCATCATGCCTCGAGGGAGTAAAAACGAGCAGTACTTC
TRBJ1-1 | TRBV5-6 | - | - | CASSLPGGALEAFF | TGTGCCAGCAGCTTGCCGGGGGGCGCATTGGAAGCTTTCTTT
TRBJ2-3 | TRBV15 | TRBD2 | - | CATRDLSGESTDTQYF | TGTGCCACCAGAGACCTTAGCGGGGAAAGCACAGATACGCAGTATTTT
TRBJ2-4 | TRBV2 | - | - | CASSEQGGNIQYF | TGTGCCAGCAGTGAACAGGGAGGCAACATTCAGTACTTC
TRBJ2-4 | TRBV6-1 | TRBD2 | - | CASKGTSGKNIQYF | TGTGCCAGCAAAGGGACTAGCGGCAAAAACATTCAGTACTTC
TRBJ2-7 | TRBV7-7 | TRBD1 | once | CASSLRTGCPEQYF | TGTGCTAGCAGCTTAAGGACAGGGTGCCCTGAGCAGTACTTC
TRBJ2-7 | TRBV5-6 | - | few | CASSSDMSSYEQYF | TGTGCCAGCAGCTCGGACATGAGTTCCTACGAGCAGTACTTC
TRBJ1-3 | TRBV5-4 | - | - | CASSLTTRNSGNTIYF | TGTGCCAGCAGCTTGACCACACGTAACTCTGGAAACACCATATATTTT
TRBJ2-1 | TRBV7-3 | - | - | CASSLGSYNEQFF | TGTGCCAGCAGCTTAGGCTCCTACAATGAGCAGTTCTTC
TRBJ1-1 | TRBV13 | TRBD1 | - | CASSLLDRGPEAFF | TGTGCCAGCAGCTTACTCGACAGGGGCCCTGAAGCTTTCTTT
TRBJ1-5 | TRBV19 | - | - | CASSIMGYSNQPQHF | TGTGCCAGTAGTATAATGGGTTATAGCAATCAGCCCCAGCATTTT
TRBJ1-1 | TRBV14 | - | - | CASSTTRNTEAFF | TGTGCCAGCAGCACGACGAGGAACACTGAAGCTTTCTTT
TRBJ2-7 | TRBV2 | - | - | CASRAPYEQYF | TGTGCCAGCAGGGCTCCCTACGAGCAGTACTTC
TRBJ2-7 | TRBV11-3 | - | - | CASSFSRQSWEQYF | TGTGCCAGCAGCTTTAGCCGACAGTCTTGGGAGCAGTACTTC
TRBJ1-6 | TRBV30 | TRBD1 | few | CAWGTGGLTSNSPLHF | TGTGCCTGGGGGACAGGGGGACTCACCAGTAATTCACCCCTCCACTTT
TRBJ2-5 | TRBV12-5 | TRBD1 | once | CASGDSRETQYF | TGTGCTAGCGGGGACAGTAGAGAGACCCAGTACTTC
TRBJ2-2 | TRBV5-3 | TRBD1 | - | CARSPDRDRAGELFF | TGTGCCAGAAGCCCGGACAGGGATCGGGCCGGGGAGCTGTTTTTT
TRBJ2-1 | TRBV28 | - | - | CASSLLGLYNEQFF | TGTGCCAGCAGTCTCCTGGGGTTGTACAATGAGCAGTTCTTC
TRBJ2-7 | TRBV6-1 | TRBD1 | - | CASSEQGQAYEQYF | TGTGCCAGCAGTGAACAGGGACAGGCCTACGAGCAGTACTTC
TRBJ1-4 | TRBV9 | - | once | CASSVALGDGNEKLFF | TGTGCCAGCAGCGTAGCTCTAGGGGACGGGAATGAAAAACTGTTTTTT
TRBJ2-1 | TRBV27 | TRBD1 | once | CASSPLGTGRNEQFF | TGTGCCAGCAGCCCACTCGGGACAGGTCGGAATGAGCAGTTCTTC
TRBJ2-2 | TRBV27 | - | - | CASSLLGNTGELFF | TGTGCCAGCAGTTTATTAGGGAATACCGGGGAGCTGTTTTTT
TRBJ1-4 | TRBV30 | - | - | CAWSWGTSGNEKLFF | TGTGCCTGGAGTTGGGGGACGAGCGGAAATGAAAAACTGTTTTTT
TRBJ1-2 | TRBV2 | - | - | CASSEVPRGGYTF | TGTGCCAGCAGTGAAGTTCCCAGGGGCGGCTACACCTTC
TRBJ2-5 | TRBV7-2 | TRBD1 | - | CASSLGQGRRQETQYF | TGTGCCAGCAGCCTCGGACAGGGTAGGCGCCAAGAGACCCAGTACTTC
TRBJ2-5 | TRBV7-8 | - | - | CASSLVEGQTQYF | TGTGCCAGCAGCTTAGTGGAGGGGCAGACCCAGTACTTC
TRBJ2-1 | TRBV6-6 | TRBD2 | - | CAGSLAGGWNEQFF | TGTGCCGGATCCTTAGCGGGAGGGTGGAATGAGCAGTTCTTC
TRBJ1-2 | TRBV5-4 | - | - | CASSLSGERGYTF | TGTGCCAGCAGCCTTTCAGGGGAAAGAGGCTACACCTTC
TRBJ1-1 | TRBV18 | TRBD1 | few | CASSPGTGNTEAFF | TGTGCCAGCTCACCCGGGACAGGGAACACTGAAGCTTTCTTT
TRBJ2-3 | TRBV29-1 | TRBD1 | - | CSVAGGSTDTQYF | TGCAGCGTTGCAGGGGGCAGCACAGATACGCAGTATTTT
TRBJ1-1 | TRBV14 | - | few | CASSQVRKGRTAEAFF | TGTGCCAGCAGCCAAGTGCGGAAGGGGAGGACGGCTGAAGCTTTCTTT
TRBJ1-3 | TRBV7-9 | TRBD1 | - | CASSLAGTAGNTIYF | TGTGCCAGCAGCTTAGCCGGGACAGCCGGAAACACCATATATTTT
TRBJ2-6 | TRBV7-3 | TRBD1 | - | CASSLRTGSGANVLTF | TGTGCCAGCAGCTTAAGGACAGGGTCAGGGGCCAACGTCCTGACTTTC
TRBJ1-6 | TRBV14 | - | few | CASSRDRLYNSPLHF | TGTGCCAGCAGCCGCGACAGACTCTATAATTCACCCCTCCACTTT
TRBJ2-1 | TRBV29-1 | - | - | CSVPMGGPREQFF | TGCAGCGTCCCAATGGGGGGGCCGCGGGAGCAGTTCTTC
TRBJ2-1 | TRBV29-1 | - | - | CSVAEGNEQFF | TGCAGCGTTGCTGAGGGCAATGAGCAGTTCTTC
TRBJ1-1 | TRBV6-5 | - | - | CASSYSAGRGTEAFF | TGTGCCAGCAGTTACTCGGCAGGGCGGGGGACTGAAGCTTTCTTT
TRBJ1-3 | TRBV7-9 | - | few | CASSLRQISGNTIYF | TGTGCCAGCAGCTTAAGACAGATCTCTGGAAACACCATATATTTT
TRBJ2-5 | TRBV9 | - | - | CASSVGSRVPQETQYF | TGTGCCAGCAGCGTAGGGTCCAGGGTACCCCAAGAGACCCAGTACTTC
TRBJ1-1 | TRBV20-1 | TRBD1 | - | CSAGQGARSFF | TGCAGTGCCGGACAGGGGGCGCGATCTTTCTTT
TRBJ2-1 | TRBV11-2 | TRBD1 | - | CASSPGTGGLHEQFF | TGTGCCAGCAGCCCCGGGACAGGGGGGTTGCATGAGCAGTTCTTC
TRBJ2-1 | TRBV7-3 | TRBD2 | few | CASSRGTSGGNEQFF | TGTGCCAGCAGCCGTGGGACTAGCGGGGGCAATGAGCAGTTCTTC